The 12 T cell receptor beta chains below all came from one sample that was sequenced in a study of blood T cells in healthy people across ages. Through a sample-barcoded 5' primer and a J-beta primer mix, a second PCR was run for roughly 6 to 12 cycles. TCRdb independently ran MiXCR on the 5' RACE reads; one entry per CDR3 protein. Found here are some 1.5 million distinct CDR3 sequences, under 55% of them singletons; the top ten hold 4%. The sequencing input was blood. Receptors originate from a woman between 18 and 29 years old in good health.

This clonotype turned up a few times. The chain couples TRBV25-1 to TRBJ1-2, with 7 bases lining up with TRBD1. V was pared by 5 bases and J by 1 base, with 10 bases of the junction left unmatched. The CDR3 runs to 16 residues. The germline V gene encodes CDR1 MGHDK and CDR2 SYGVNS. The chain's CDR3 is CASSTSGTARNYGYTF. CDR3 nucleotides: TGTGCCAGCAGTACCTCCGGGACAGCTCGTAACTATGGCTACACCTTC.

This clonotype was seen more than once but under ten times. The chain links TRBV12-3 or TRBV12-4 to TRBJ2-7, with D perhaps TRBD2 (6 bases). The CDR3 sequence is 14 residues long. V was pared by 4 bases and J by 3 bases, with 13 bases between. CDR3 DNA: TGTGCCAGCAGTTCCCAAGCGGGCTACTACGAGCAGTACTTC. It encodes CASSSQAGYYEQYF.

The J gene is TRBJ2-1, the V gene TRBV4-1, with 7 positions matching TRBD1. The CDR3 extends over 14 amino acids. Germline V gene sequence: CDR1 MGHRA, CDR2 YSYEKL. The junction had 4 bases not matched to a gene; V was cut back by 3 bases and J by 5 bases. CDR3 sequence reads: CASSQIGTDNEQFF. CDR3 DNA sequence: TGCGCCAGCAGCCAGATCGGGACAGACAATGAGCAGTTCTTC.

This clonotype was seen only once. One end of the junction does not line up with germline, which may come from a read error. The rearrangement uses TRBV20-1 and TRBJ2-5; 11 bases are shared with TRBD2. The CDR3 loop spans 15 amino acids. CDR1 DFQATT and CDR2 SNEGSKA come from the germline V gene (reference sequence). The CDR3 DNA reads TGTAGTGCTGGAGAGACTAGCGGGACGTACAATGAGCAGTACTTC. This translates into CSAGETSGTYNEQYF.

This clonotype was seen more than once but under ten times. The rearrangement joins TRBV7-2 to TRBJ2-1, with TRBD2 matching 7 bases. This CDR3 comprises 16 residues. J gave up 4 bases and V 0 bases, and 6 bases lay outside the gene matches. Germline assignment: CDR1 SGHTA and CDR2 FQGNSA. The CDR3 DNA follows: TGTGCCAGCAGCTTAGCGGGGGTGGGAGGGTACAATGAGCAGTTCTTC. Translating it yields CASSLAGVGGYNEQFF.

The rearrangement joins TRBV11-2 to TRBJ1-1; no clear D. Germline V gene sequence: CDR1 SGHAT, CDR2 FQNNGV. Trimming took off 7 bases at V and 1 base at J, with 16 bases between the two ends. The CDR3 spans 15 residues. CDR3 in DNA: TGTGCCAGCACCCCCTCGGGGAGGGCGAACACTGAAGCTTTCTTT. Protein product: CASTPSGRANTEAFF.

The chain joins TRBV4-3 to TRBJ2-1; 9 nucleotides match TRBD2. CDR1 and CDR2 (germline): LGHNA, YSLEER. The CDR3 totals 18 residues. Trimming cost V 1 base and J 6 bases; bases outside gene matches: 13. The CDR3 loop is CASSQVTSLAGWSNEQFF. As DNA, the CDR3 is TGCGCCAGCAGCCAAGTTACATCTCTAGCGGGGTGGAGCAATGAGCAGTTCTTC.

V is TRBV10-3 and J is TRBJ2-7; the match to TRBD1 covers 7 bases. CDR3 length: 13 residues. Germline loops: CDR1 ENHRY, CDR2 SYGVKD. The V segment lost 4 bases and the J segment 5 bases; nucleotides outside the gene matches: 5. The CDR3 DNA sequence: TGTGCCATCAGTGGGAGACAGGGTGACGAGCAGTACTTC. Its translation: CAISGRQGDEQYF.

The rearrangement links TRBV2 to TRBJ1-6; 11 bases are a match to TRBD1. The CDR3 loop spans 15 amino acids. Germline V gives CDR1 SNHLY, CDR2 FYNNEI. J gave up 5 bases and V 5 bases, and 2 bases lay outside the gene matches. The chain's CDR3 is CASSRTGGNNSPLHF. The CDR3 region has the DNA TGTGCCAGCAGTCGGACAGGGGGCAATAATTCACCCCTCCACTTT.

The chain employs TRBV30 and TRBJ1-2; D gene uncertain. Germline V gives CDR1 GTSNPN, CDR2 SVGIG (reference sequence). The CDR3 totals 12 residues. With 0 bases removed from V and 8 bases from J, the gap between germline ends came to 10 bases. CDR3 region: CAWSVGPGGYTF. CDR3 DNA sequence: TGTGCCTGGAGTGTGGGCCCCGGAGGCTACACCTTC.

The chain has TRBV4-3 and TRBJ2-5; 9 positions agree with TRBD2. The last part of the DNA fits TRBJ2-7 better; the J call may be wrong. The CDR3 runs to 16 residues. CDR1 and CDR2 (germline): LGHNA, YSLEER. The CDR3: CASSQVRGLAGDEQYF. CDR3 in DNA: TGCGCCAGCAGCCAAGTAAGGGGATTAGCGGGAGACGAGCAGTACTTC.

The table lists this clonotype with a count of one. The chain uses TRBV7-2 and TRBJ1-1; no clear D gene. V gave up 1 base and J gave up 8 bases, with 14 bases separating them. The CDR3 contains 14 residues. Germline CDR1 reads SGHTA; CDR2 reads FQGNSA. The CDR3 DNA sequence: TGTGCCAGCAGCTTAGACAGCGCCGCGGGGGAAGCTTTCTTT. Translated, it gives CASSLDSAAGEAFF.